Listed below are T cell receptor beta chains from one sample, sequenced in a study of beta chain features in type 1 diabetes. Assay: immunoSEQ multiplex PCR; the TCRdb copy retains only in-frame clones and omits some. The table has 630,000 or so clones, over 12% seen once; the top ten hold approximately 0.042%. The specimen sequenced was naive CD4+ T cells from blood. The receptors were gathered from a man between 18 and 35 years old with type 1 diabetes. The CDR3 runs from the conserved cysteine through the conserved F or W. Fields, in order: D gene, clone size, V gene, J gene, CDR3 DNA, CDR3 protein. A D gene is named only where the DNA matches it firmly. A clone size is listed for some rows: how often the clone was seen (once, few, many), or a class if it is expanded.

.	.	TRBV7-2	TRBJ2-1	TGTGCCAGCAGCCCAGGGTGGAGCTCCTACAATGAGCAGTTCTTC	CASSPGWSSYNEQFF
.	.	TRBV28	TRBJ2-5	TGTGCCAGCAGTTCCTGGGGCCCGCAGTACTTC	CASSSWGPQYF
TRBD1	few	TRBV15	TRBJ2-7	TGTGCCACCAGTATTGACCCCGGGACAGTCTCCTACGAGCAGTACTTC	CATSIDPGTVSYEQYF
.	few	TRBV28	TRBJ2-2	TGTGCCAGCAGTTGGGGGACCACCGGGGAGCTGTTTTTT	CASSWGTTGELFF
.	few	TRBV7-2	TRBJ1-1	TGTGCCAGCAGCCCCGACAGACTGAACACTGAAGCTTTCTTT	CASSPDRLNTEAFF
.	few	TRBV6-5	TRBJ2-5	TGTGCCAGCAGTTACTCGAAACGCCGCCAAGGGACCCAGTACTTC	CASSYSKRRQGTQYF
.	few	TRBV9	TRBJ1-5	TGTGCCAGCAGCGTGACAGAGTATAGCAATCAGCCCCAGCATTTT	CASSVTEYSNQPQHF
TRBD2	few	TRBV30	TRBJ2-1	TGTGCCTGGAGAATTGCGGGGGGGAACAATGAGCAGTTCTTC	CAWRIAGGNNEQFF
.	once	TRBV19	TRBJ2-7	TGTGCCACCTCGGACGGACCCTACGAGCAGTACTTC	CATSDGPYEQYF
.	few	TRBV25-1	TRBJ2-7	TGTGCCAGCAGTGAGGACAAGAGCTCCTACGAGCAGTACTTC	CASSEDKSSYEQYF
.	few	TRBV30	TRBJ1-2	TGTGCCTGGAGTGTAGGGTCCCCCCTTAGGGGCTACACCTTC	CAWSVGSPLRGYTF
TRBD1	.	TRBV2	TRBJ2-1	TGTGCCAGCAGCGGACAGGGTCTAAGCTCCTACAATGAGCAGTTCTTC	CASSGQGLSSYNEQFF
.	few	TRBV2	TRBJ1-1	TGTGCCACCCTTGGGTGGGCTATCACTGAAGCTTTCTTT	CATLGWAITEAFF
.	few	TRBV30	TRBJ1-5	TGTGCCTGGAGTGTCGGGTCAGCACTCAATCAGCCCCAGCATTTT	CAWSVGSALNQPQHF
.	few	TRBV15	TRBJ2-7	TGTGCCACCAGCAGAGGATACGAGCAGTACTTC	CATSRGYEQYF
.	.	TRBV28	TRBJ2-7	TGTGCCAGCCTGGGTAAATACGAGCAGTACTTC	CASLGKYEQYF
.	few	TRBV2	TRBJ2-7	TGTGCCAGCAGTCCCCGGACGCTCAGCTCCTACGAGCAGTACTTC	CASSPRTLSSYEQYF
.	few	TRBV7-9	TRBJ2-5	TGTGCCAGCAGTTCAACCGGAAGAGGAGAGACCCAGTACTTC	CASSSTGRGETQYF
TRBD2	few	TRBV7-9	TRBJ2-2	TGTGCCAGCAGCGTCAGGGAGGGCGGGGAGCTGTTTTTT	CASSVREGGELFF
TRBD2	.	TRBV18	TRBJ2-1	TGTGCCAGCTCAGGACTAGCGGGGTCCGTCGCCTACAATGAGCAGTTCTTC	CASSGLAGSVAYNEQFF
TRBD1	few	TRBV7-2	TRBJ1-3	TGTGCCAGCAGCTTCGGACAGGCTGTTGGAAACACCATATATTTT	CASSFGQAVGNTIYF
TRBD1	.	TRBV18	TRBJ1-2	TGTGCCAGCTCACCCAACCCGGGACAGGGTTCGCGAGGCTACACCTTC	CASSPNPGQGSRGYTF
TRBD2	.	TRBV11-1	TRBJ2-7	TGTGCCAGCAGCTTGTATGGGAGGGACTACTACGAGCAGTACTTC	CASSLYGRDYYEQYF
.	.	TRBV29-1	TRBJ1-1	TGCAGCGTTGAGGGTCCGGGGTCGAACACTGAAGCTTTCTTT	CSVEGPGSNTEAFF
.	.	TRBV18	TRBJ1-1	TGTGCCAGCTCACAGGGCGGGGCCACTGAAGCTTTCTTT	CASSQGGATEAFF